These 22 T cell receptor beta chains were all obtained from the same sample, sequenced in a study of radiotherapy plus CTLA-4 blockade in lung cancer. Clones were read by immunoSEQ multiplex PCR, and TCRdb kept only the in-frame ones, dropping some. This table has about 28,000 clones, approximately 80% appearing once. The specimen was peripheral blood, collected from a patient treated with radiotherapy plus ipilimumab. The receptor source for this set is a human donor with non-small cell lung cancer who had stable disease on radiotherapy plus ipilimumab.

The chain employs TRBV19 and TRBJ1-2; 7 positions agree with TRBD1. The CDR3 extends over 14 amino acids. Germline CDR1 and CDR2: LNHDA and SQIVND (reference sequence). V dropped 8 bases and J dropped 0; count of bases not matched to a gene: 6. In nucleotides, the CDR3 is TGTGCCAGTTCTCCGGACAGGTCTAACTATGGCTACACCTTC. Translated, it gives CASSPDRSNYGYTF.

The chain is built from TRBV27 and TRBJ1-3, with a possible D match to TRBD1 (6 bases). Between the trimmed V and J ends, which lost 1 base and 4 bases, there was a span of 8 bases. The germline V gene has CDR1 MNHEY and CDR2 SMNVEV (reference sequence). This CDR3 has 14 residues. The CDR3 DNA is TGTGCCAGCAGTTTATTAGGGGGAGGAAACACCATATATTTT. This encodes CASSLLGGGNTIYF.

The chain employs TRBV9 and TRBJ2-2, with D possibly TRBD1 on 6 matching bases. Germline V gene lookup returns CDR1 SGDLS and CDR2 YYNGEE. V lost 2 bases and J 9 bases, leaving 17 bases between the germline ends. The CDR3 runs 15 residues. In DNA, the CDR3 is TGTGCCAGCAGCGTCGTCATGGGGGCCCCCAGGGAGCTGTTTTTT. Translated: CASSVVMGAPRELFF.

J is TRBJ1-1 and V is TRBV2; D not resolved. Trimming pared 2 bases from V and 7 bases from J, leaving 8 bases between. The CDR3 length is 12 residues. Germline CDR1 SNHLY, CDR2 FYNNEI. The CDR3 protein is CASSEMAVEAFF. CDR3 nucleotides: TGTGCCAGCAGTGAAATGGCGGTTGAAGCTTTCTTT.

This clone was counted a few times. V is TRBV19 and J is TRBJ2-1; D is possibly TRBD2 (6 bases). This CDR3 has 16 residues. V was cut by 5 bases and J by 0 bases, with 14 bases left in between. Germline V CDR1 and CDR2: LNHDA, SQIVND (reference sequence). This CDR3 is CASSWPSESSYNEQFF. In DNA form, the CDR3 reads TGTGCCAGTAGTTGGCCTAGCGAGAGCTCCTACAATGAGCAGTTCTTC.

This chain connects TRBV7-8 to TRBJ1-6, with 7 nucleotides matching TRBD1. The CDR3 consists of 15 residues. CDR1 and CDR2 from the germline V gene are SGHVS and FQNEAQ. V gave up 5 bases and J gave up 7 bases; unmatched junction bases: 8. CDR3 sequence reads: CASSQLGQKNSPLHF. DNA for the CDR3: TGTGCCAGCAGCCAACTGGGACAGAAAAATTCACCCCTCCACTTT.

The CDR3 is CASSVYREGDEAFF. Here the CDR3 DNA reads TGTGCCAGCAGCGTCTACAGGGAAGGGGATGAAGCTTTCTTT. The V gene is TRBV11-2, the J gene TRBJ1-1; possibly TRBD1 for D (6 bases). The CDR3 sequence is 14 residues long. V lost 5 bases and J lost 7, with 17 bases in between. Germline assignment: CDR1 SGHAT and CDR2 FQNNGV. The whole variable domain, remainder taken from reference TRBV11-2 and TRBJ1-1, is EAGVAQSPRYKIIEKRQSVAFWCNPISGHATLYWYQQILGQGPKLLIQFQNNGVVDDSQLPKDRFSAERLKGVDSTLKIQPAKLEDSAVYLCASSVYREGDEAFFGQGTRLTVV.

This clone turned up a few times. This chain joins TRBV6-5 and TRBJ2-2; D uncertain. There are 14 residues in the CDR3. Trimming removed 2 bases from V and 0 bases from J, with 4 bases in between. From germline, CDR1 is MNHEY and CDR2 SVGAGI. The DNA for the CDR3 is TGTGCCAGCAGTTACGCCCCGAACACCGGGGAGCTGTTTTTT. This encodes CASSYAPNTGELFF.

The chain uses TRBV7-9 and TRBJ1-1; D may be TRBD1 (5 bases). Germline CDR1 reads SEHNR; CDR2 reads FQNEAQ (reference sequence). The CDR3 sequence is 14 residues long. The ends were cut back, 4 bases at V and 1 base at J, with 10 bases in the middle. CDR3: CASSSGTANTEAFF. The DNA for the CDR3 is TGTGCCAGCAGCTCAGGGACGGCGAACACTGAAGCTTTCTTT.

This clone occurred a few times. The chain links TRBV6-6 to TRBJ2-7; weak D call: TRBD1 (5 bases). The germline V gene encodes CDR1 MNHNY and CDR2 SVGAGI (reference sequence). The CDR3 sequence is 13 residues long. Trimming shortened V by 4 bases and J by 6 bases, and 13 bases separated the two germline ends. The CDR3 reads CASSLGERGEQYF. The CDR3, as DNA: TGTGCCAGCAGTTTAGGCGAAAGGGGCGAGCAGTACTTC.

The V and J genes are TRBV5-1 and TRBJ1-1; D is uncertain. The CDR3 runs 16 residues. Germline-derived CDR1 and CDR2 are SGHRS and YFSETQ. The ends were cut back, 1 base at V and 1 base at J, with 14 bases in the middle. CDR3 protein: CASSLRIPDGNTEAFF. Here the CDR3 DNA reads TGCGCCAGCAGCTTGCGGATTCCGGACGGGAACACTGAAGCTTTCTTT.

This clone was observed a single time. This rearrangement joins TRBV5-6 to TRBJ2-3; the match to TRBD2 covers 12 bases. CDR3 length: 17 residues. V shed 3 bases, J shed 0 bases, and the junction held 5 bases outside the gene matches. Germline loops: CDR1 SGHDT, CDR2 YYEEEE. The CDR3 DNA sequence: TGTGCCAGCAGCTCGACGGGACTAGCGGGTAGCACAGATACGCAGTATTTT. Its protein is CASSSTGLAGSTDTQYF.

The V gene is TRBV4-3, the J gene TRBJ1-2; 8 nucleotides agree with TRBD1. Germline assignment: CDR1 LGHNA and CDR2 YSLEER. J lost 8 bases, V lost 1 base, and 12 bases had no gene match. CDR3 size: 16 residues. The CDR3 sequence: CASSQVGQGVSLGYTF. The CDR3 DNA reads as TGCGCCAGCAGCCAAGTTGGACAGGGAGTGAGTCTGGGCTACACCTTC.

This clone was recorded once. This chain uses TRBV28 with TRBJ2-3, with 7 bases lining up with TRBD1. Germline CDR1 is MDHEN and CDR2 is SYDVKM. The CDR3 is 15 amino acids. The trim removed 6 bases at V and 5 bases at J, leaving 11 bases unmatched. In DNA, the CDR3 is TGTGCCAGCAGCCTTCCGTTACAGGGGAAAGATACGCAGTATTTT. Amino acid sequence: CASSLPLQGKDTQYF.

The gene calls are TRBV6-5 and TRBJ1-2, with 7 bases matching TRBD1. The CDR3 is made up of 14 amino acids. The trim removed 6 bases at V and 1 base at J, leaving 5 bases unmatched. The germline V gene encodes CDR1 MNHEY and CDR2 SVGAGI. CDR3 amino acids: CASSPGQHNYGYTF. CDR3 nucleotide sequence: TGTGCCAGCAGCCCGGGACAGCATAACTATGGCTACACCTTC.

The chain employs TRBV6-5 and TRBJ1-1; perhaps TRBD1 as D (5 bases). Germline V gene data show CDR1 as MNHEY and CDR2 as SVGAGI. This CDR3 is 14 amino acids long. V shed 5 bases and J shed 0 bases, with 10 bases lying between them. CDR3 nucleotides: TGTGCCAGCAGTAAGAAGGGGATGAACACTGAAGCTTTCTTT. Amino acid sequence: CASSKKGMNTEAFF.

V is TRBV9 and J is TRBJ1-6, with 9 bases matching TRBD1. CDR1 and CDR2 (germline): SGDLS, YYNGEE. Trimming removed 5 bases from V and 7 bases from J; junction bases left unmatched: 7. This CDR3 region has 15 residues. The CDR3, as DNA: TGTGCCAGCAGAGCGGGACAGGGAGGGAATTCACCCCTCCACTTT. Protein: CASRAGQGGNSPLHF.

This chain connects TRBV5-4 to TRBJ2-3; 8 bases map to TRBD2. The V gene end was trimmed by 0 bases and the J gene end by 3 bases; junction bases not matched to a gene: 12. The germline CDR1 and CDR2 sequences are SGHNT and YYREEE (reference sequence). This CDR3 has 18 amino acids. CDR3 amino acids: CASSLGLAGTFRTDTQYF. For the CDR3, the DNA is TGTGCCAGCAGCTTGGGATTAGCGGGGACTTTTAGGACAGATACGCAGTATTTT.

This rearrangement joins TRBV7-9 to TRBJ1-2; D gene unclear. The CDR3 is made up of 18 amino acids. The germline V and J ends were trimmed by 0 bases and 4 bases, with 21 bases remaining between them. Germline-derived CDR1 and CDR2 are SEHNR and FQNEAQ (reference sequence). CDR3 in amino acids: CASSLAGSGRRVGYGYTF. CDR3 bases: TGTGCCAGCAGCTTAGCGGGGAGTGGACGGCGCGTCGGCTATGGCTACACCTTC.

The chain combines TRBV19 with TRBJ1-1; TRBD1 agrees at 9 bases. The CDR3 spans 15 residues. CDR1 and CDR2 (germline): LNHDA, SQIVND (reference sequence). The junction had 8 bases not matched to a gene; V was cut back by 4 bases and J by 5 bases. CDR3 sequence (DNA): TGTGCCAGTAGTAAGGGGGACAGGGCAGGGACTGAAGCTTTCTTT. Protein sequence: CASSKGDRAGTEAFF. Together with reference TRBV19 and TRBJ1-1, the CDR3 gives the full variable domain: DGGITQSPKYLFRKEGQNVTLSCEQNLNHDAMYWYRQDPGQGLRLIYYSQIVNDFQKGDIAEGYSVSREKKESFPLTVTSAQKNPTAFYLCASSKGDRAGTEAFFGQGTRLTVV.

The chain has TRBV19 and TRBJ1-2, with D possibly matching TRBD1 (5 bases). CDR3 length: 13 residues. Per germline, CDR1 LNHDA and CDR2 SQIVND (reference sequence). V was cut by 1 base and J by 3 bases, with 6 bases left in between. This chain's CDR3 is CASSIGRDYGYTF. The CDR3 DNA reads TGTGCCAGTAGTATAGGCAGGGACTATGGCTACACCTTC.

The chain employs TRBV6-5 and TRBJ1-1; the match to TRBD1 covers 8 bases. V shed 2 bases and J 3 bases; nucleotides not matched to a gene: 2. Germline V gene data show CDR1 as MNHEY and CDR2 as SVGAGI. The CDR3 is 14 residues long. The CDR3 nucleotides are TGTGCCAGCAGTTACCTACAGGGGGACACTGAAGCTTTCTTT. It yields the protein CASSYLQGDTEAFF.